The 16 T cell receptor beta chains listed next were all sequenced from one sample in a study of spatial heterogeneity in lung cancer. Via MiXCR, TCRdb re-called the 5' RACE reads, giving one row per CDR3 protein. The sample holds 95,000 or so distinct CDR3 sequences, around 10% seen once. Time point meaning: sample taken at primary tumor resection. No cell sorting; template was whole RNA from tumor, lung tissue or PBMC. The starting material was PBMCs, obtained at surgery. The receptor set was obtained from a male donor with early-stage non-small cell lung cancer.

Only a few counts were recorded for this clonotype. The chain is built from TRBV2 and TRBJ2-3; maybe TRBD1 (5 bases). Germline values: CDR1 SNHLY, CDR2 FYNNEI. Trimming stripped 3 bases from V and 0 bases from J, with 19 bases between. This CDR3 is built from 18 residues. The chain's CDR3 is CASSDVGQMITSTDTQYF. The CDR3 region has the DNA TGTGCCAGCAGTGATGTGGGGCAGATGATTACTAGCACAGATACGCAGTATTTT. Full variable domain (rest looked up from reference TRBV2 and TRBJ2-3): EPEVTQTPSHQVTQMGQEVILRCVPISNHLYFYWYRQILGQKVEFLVSFYNNEISEKSEIFDDQFSVERPDGSNFTLKIRSTKLEDSAMYFCASSDVGQMITSTDTQYFGPGTRLTVL.

This clonotype was seen more than once but under ten times. The genes are TRBV29-1 and TRBJ2-3; weak D call: TRBD2 (5 bases). The CDR3 contains 13 residues. V was trimmed by 6 bases and J by 6 bases, leaving 16 bases between them. Germline V lookup: CDR1 SQVTM, CDR2 ANQGSEA. The CDR3 bases are TGCAGCGTCCGGGCCCTAGCCTTGGATACGCAGTATTTT. Amino acid sequence: CSVRALALDTQYF.

This clonotype was detected only a few times. J is TRBJ1-2 and V is TRBV28, with D unclear. This CDR3 contains 14 residues. V was pared by 4 bases and J by 8 bases, with 17 bases between. Germline CDR1 is MDHEN and CDR2 is SYDVKM. The CDR3 DNA reads TGTGCCAGCAGTTCCCTCCGTTCAGGTTTCGGCTACACCTTC. Encoded protein: CASSSLRSGFGYTF.

This clonotype was observed a few times. The chain recombines TRBV5-1 with TRBJ2-5; weak D call: TRBD2 (6 bases). There are 13 residues in the CDR3. Germline CDR1 reads SGHRS; CDR2 reads YFSETQ. Deletions cut 2 bases from V and 5 bases from J, with 10 bases between. The CDR3 region is CASSFGGAETQYF. CDR3 sequence (DNA): TGCGCCAGCAGCTTCGGCGGGGCCGAGACCCAGTACTTC.

The rearrangement links TRBV29-1 to TRBJ1-2; 9 bases align to TRBD1. This CDR3 has 14 amino acids. Germline V gene data show CDR1 as SQVTM and CDR2 as ANQGSEA. The J segment lost 6 bases and the V segment lost 5 bases, leaving 10 bases of the junction unmatched. Here the CDR3 reads CSVRPGQGEDGYTF. The CDR3 region has the DNA TGCAGCGTTAGACCGGGACAGGGAGAGGATGGCTACACCTTC.

About this clonotype itself: A read error is possible here, since a much larger clone lies one base away. The conserved phenylalanine or tryptophan is not found at the CDR3 terminus, so this likely reflects a read error. V is TRBV12-3 or TRBV12-4 and J is TRBJ1-6, with 9 bases aligning to TRBD1. The CDR3 runs to 16 residues. V lost 6 bases to trimming and J lost 1 base; unmatched junction nucleotides: 4. The CDR3 spells CASSPGTGSYNSPLHL. For the CDR3, the DNA is TGTGCCAGCAGCCCCGGGACAGGGTCCTATAATTCACCCCTCCACCTT.

The sample holds a few counts of this clonotype. The chain carries TRBV7-9 and TRBJ2-7; a weak D match, TRBD2 (6 bases). In germline, CDR1 is SEHNR, CDR2 FQNEAQ (reference sequence). The CDR3 is 15 amino acids. The ends were cut back, 1 base at V and 4 bases at J, with 14 bases in the middle. CDR3 coding DNA: TGTGCCAGCAGCTTAGACGCGGGGTTCCATTACGAGCAGTACTTC. It codes for CASSLDAGFHYEQYF.

This clonotype was counted at least ten times. The V gene is TRBV5-1, the J gene TRBJ2-7; 7 bases are a match to TRBD1. The CDR3 extends over 13 amino acids. The V gene end was trimmed by 2 bases and the J gene end by 2 bases; junction bases not matched to a gene: 1. CDR1 is SGHRS and CDR2 is YFSETQ in the germline V gene. The CDR3: CASSFGTAYEQYF. The CDR3 DNA reads TGCGCCAGCAGCTTCGGGACAGCCTACGAGCAGTACTTC.

This clonotype was seen ten or more times. The rearrangement joins TRBV4-2 to TRBJ1-2; D may be TRBD1 (6 bases). The CDR3 runs 13 residues. CDR1 is LGHNA and CDR2 is YNFKEQ in the germline V gene. The germline V and J ends were trimmed by 4 bases and 0 bases, with 6 bases remaining between them. DNA for the CDR3: TGTGCCAGCAGCCGGACAGCTAACTATGGCTACACCTTC. It codes for CASSRTANYGYTF.

The V and J genes are TRBV5-1 and TRBJ1-3; 7 bases are shared with TRBD1. The germline V gene has CDR1 SGHRS and CDR2 YFSETQ. With 4 bases clipped from V and 0 bases from J, the junction kept 4 bases outside the gene matches. This CDR3 contains 15 residues. In nucleotides, the CDR3 is TGCGCCAGCAGCCAGGGGGTGGCCTCTGGAAACACCATATATTTT. Translation: CASSQGVASGNTIYF.

This clonotype has a handful of counts. V is TRBV28 and J is TRBJ1-1, with D unresolved. CDR3 length: 13 residues. The ends were cut back, 5 bases at V and 0 bases at J, with 7 bases in the middle. Germline CDR1 is MDHEN and CDR2 is SYDVKM. The CDR3 DNA reads TGTGCCAGCAGTCAAACTATGAACACTGAAGCTTTCTTT. Residues: CASSQTMNTEAFF.

Comment on this clonotype: Given a much more abundant clone one base away, this may be a read error. The chain uses TRBV9 and TRBJ2-6; perhaps TRBD1 as D (6 bases). The CDR3 covers 17 residues. In germline, CDR1 is SGDLS, CDR2 YYNGEE. CDR3 DNA sequence: TGTGCCAGCAGCGTGGGCTCGTTAGCTCTGGGGGCCAACGTCCCGACTTTC. The encoded protein is CASSVGSLALGANVPTF. The full variable domain, completed using reference TRBV9 and TRBJ2-6, is DSGVTQTPKHLITATGQRVTLRCSPRSGDLSVYWYQQSLDQGLQFLIQYYNGEERAKGNILERFSAQQFPDLHSELNLSSLELGDSALYFCASSVGSLALGANVPTFGAGSRLTVL.

The rearrangement links TRBV5-1 to TRBJ1-1, with a weak D call TRBD1 (5 bases). The CDR3 spans 16 residues. Germline CDR1 reads SGHRS; CDR2 reads YFSETQ. Trimming left V 0 bases short and J 8 bases short, with 20 bases between. CDR3 bases: TGCGCCAGCAGCTTGGCCCCCCTGACGGGGACGGGGGAAGCTTTCTTT. It yields the protein CASSLAPLTGTGEAFF.

In this sample, this clonotype turned up many times. The genes are TRBV6-9 and TRBJ2-3, with TRBD2 matching over 11 bases. The germline V gene has CDR1 MNHGY and CDR2 SVAAGI. V shed 6 bases, J shed 4 bases, and the junction held 12 bases outside the gene matches. The CDR3 has 17 amino acids. The CDR3 spells CASRPISSGRAPDTQYF. The CDR3 coding sequence is TGTGCCAGCAGGCCGATCAGTAGCGGGAGGGCCCCAGATACGCAGTATTTT.

The chain recombines TRBV3-1 with TRBJ1-1; D uncertain. The ends were cut back, 2 bases at V and 2 bases at J, with 12 bases in the middle. The CDR3 length is 15 residues. Germline lookup yields CDR1 LGHDT and CDR2 YNNKEL (reference sequence). CDR3 coding DNA: TGTGCCAGCAGCCAAAGCCAGACACAAAACACTGAAGCTTTCTTT. Translated: CASSQSQTQNTEAFF.

This clonotype appeared many times. The chain combines TRBV3-1 with TRBJ1-1; tentatively, D is TRBD1 (5 bases). V was pared by 1 base and J by 3 bases, with 12 bases between. Germline V gene lookup returns CDR1 LGHDT and CDR2 YNNKEL (reference sequence). The CDR3 spans 15 residues. As DNA, the CDR3 is TGTGCCAGCAGCCAAGTGGTAGGGGCCCACACTGAAGCTTTCTTT. Its translation: CASSQVVGAHTEAFF.